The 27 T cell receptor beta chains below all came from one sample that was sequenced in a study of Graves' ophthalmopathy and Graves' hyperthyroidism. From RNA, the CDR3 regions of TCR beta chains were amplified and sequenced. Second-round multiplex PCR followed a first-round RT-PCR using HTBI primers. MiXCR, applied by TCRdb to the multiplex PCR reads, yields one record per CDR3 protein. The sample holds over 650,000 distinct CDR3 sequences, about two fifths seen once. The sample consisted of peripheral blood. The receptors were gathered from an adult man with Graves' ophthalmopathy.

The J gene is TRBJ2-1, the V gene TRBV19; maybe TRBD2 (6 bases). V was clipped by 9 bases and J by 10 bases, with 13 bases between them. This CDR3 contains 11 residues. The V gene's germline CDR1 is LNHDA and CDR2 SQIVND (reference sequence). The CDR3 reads CARALSGEQFF. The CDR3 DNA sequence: TGTGCCAGAGCACTTAGCGGCGAGCAGTTCTTC.

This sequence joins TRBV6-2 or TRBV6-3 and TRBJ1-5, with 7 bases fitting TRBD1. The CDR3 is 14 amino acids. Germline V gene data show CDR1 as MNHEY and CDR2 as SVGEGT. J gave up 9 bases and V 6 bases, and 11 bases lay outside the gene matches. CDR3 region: CASRYTGEGWPQHF. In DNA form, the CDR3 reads TGTGCCAGCAGGTACACAGGGGAGGGGTGGCCCCAGCATTTT.

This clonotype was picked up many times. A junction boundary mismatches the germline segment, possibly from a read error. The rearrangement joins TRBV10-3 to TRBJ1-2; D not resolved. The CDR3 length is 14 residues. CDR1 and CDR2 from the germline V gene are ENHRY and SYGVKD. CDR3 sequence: CASSPRQENYGYTF. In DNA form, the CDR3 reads TGTGCCAGCAGTCCCAGGCAGGAGAACTATGGCTACACCTTC.

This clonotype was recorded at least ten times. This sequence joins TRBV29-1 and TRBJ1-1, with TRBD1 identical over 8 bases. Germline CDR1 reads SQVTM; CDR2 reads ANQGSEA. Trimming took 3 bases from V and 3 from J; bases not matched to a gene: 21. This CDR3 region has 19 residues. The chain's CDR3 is CSVDRGGPGQGLQDTEAFF. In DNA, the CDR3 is TGCAGCGTTGATAGGGGAGGACCCGGACAGGGACTTCAGGACACTGAAGCTTTCTTT.

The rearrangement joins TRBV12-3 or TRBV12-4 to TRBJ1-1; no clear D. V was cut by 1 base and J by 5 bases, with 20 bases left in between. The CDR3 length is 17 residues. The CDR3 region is CASSLEGPTPLGTEAFF. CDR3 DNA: TGTGCCAGCAGTTTAGAAGGTCCGACACCGCTCGGGACTGAAGCTTTCTTT.

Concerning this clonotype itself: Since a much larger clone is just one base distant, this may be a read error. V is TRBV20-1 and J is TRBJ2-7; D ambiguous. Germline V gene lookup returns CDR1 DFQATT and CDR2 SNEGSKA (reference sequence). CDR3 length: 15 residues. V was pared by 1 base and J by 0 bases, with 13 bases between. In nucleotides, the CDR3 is TGCAGTGCTAGAGTAGGACCTACGAGCTCCTACGAGCAGTACTTC. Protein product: CSARVGPTSSYEQYF.

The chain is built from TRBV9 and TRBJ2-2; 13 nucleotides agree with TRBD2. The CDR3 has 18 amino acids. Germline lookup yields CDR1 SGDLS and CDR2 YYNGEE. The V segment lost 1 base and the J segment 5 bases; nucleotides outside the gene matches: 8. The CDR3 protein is CASSVLTGTSGITGELFF. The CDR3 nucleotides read TGTGCCAGCAGCGTACTGACCGGGACTAGCGGGATAACCGGGGAGCTGTTTTTT. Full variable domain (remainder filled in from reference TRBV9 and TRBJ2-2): DSGVTQTPKHLITATGQRVTLRCSPRSGDLSVYWYQQSLDQGLQFLIQYYNGEERAKGNILERFSAQQFPDLHSELNLSSLELGDSALYFCASSVLTGTSGITGELFFGEGSRLTVL.

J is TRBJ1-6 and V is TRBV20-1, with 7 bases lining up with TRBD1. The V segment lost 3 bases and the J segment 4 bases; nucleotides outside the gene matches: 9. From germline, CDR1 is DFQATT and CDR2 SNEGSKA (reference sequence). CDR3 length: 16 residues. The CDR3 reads CSARESGTAYNSPLHF. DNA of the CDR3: TGCAGTGCTAGGGAGTCCGGGACAGCTTATAATTCACCCCTCCACTTT.

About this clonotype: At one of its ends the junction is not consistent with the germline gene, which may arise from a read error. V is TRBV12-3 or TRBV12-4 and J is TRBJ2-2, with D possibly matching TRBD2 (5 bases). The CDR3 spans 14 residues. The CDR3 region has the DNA TGTGCCAGCAGTCTGAGCCCTGTCGCCGGGGAGCTCCTTTTT. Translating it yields CASSLSPVAGELLF.

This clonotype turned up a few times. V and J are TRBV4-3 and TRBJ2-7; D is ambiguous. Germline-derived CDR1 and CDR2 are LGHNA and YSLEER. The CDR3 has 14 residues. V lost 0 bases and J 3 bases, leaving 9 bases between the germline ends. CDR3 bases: TGCGCCAGCAGCCAAGATTCAGACGGCTACGAGCAGTACTTC. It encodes CASSQDSDGYEQYF.

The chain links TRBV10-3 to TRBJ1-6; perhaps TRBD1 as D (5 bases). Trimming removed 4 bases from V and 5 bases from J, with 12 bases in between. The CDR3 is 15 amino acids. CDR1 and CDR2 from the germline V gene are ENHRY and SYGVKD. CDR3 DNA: TGTGCCATCAGTGCTAGTAAAGGGGATAATTCACCCCTCCACTTT. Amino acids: CAISASKGDNSPLHF.

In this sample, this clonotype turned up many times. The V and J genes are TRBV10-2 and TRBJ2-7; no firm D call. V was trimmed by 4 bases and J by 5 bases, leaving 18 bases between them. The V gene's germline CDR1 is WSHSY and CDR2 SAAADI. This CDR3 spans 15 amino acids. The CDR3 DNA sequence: TGCGCCAGCAGTGTCATTGGACCCGCTCTGGACGAGCAGTACTTC. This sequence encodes CASSVIGPALDEQYF.

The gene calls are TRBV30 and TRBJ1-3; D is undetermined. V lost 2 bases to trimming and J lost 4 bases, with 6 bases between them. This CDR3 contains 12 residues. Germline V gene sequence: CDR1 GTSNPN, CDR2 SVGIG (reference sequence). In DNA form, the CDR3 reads TGTGCCTGGAGTTCCCAGGGAAACACCATATATTTT. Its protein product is CAWSSQGNTIYF.

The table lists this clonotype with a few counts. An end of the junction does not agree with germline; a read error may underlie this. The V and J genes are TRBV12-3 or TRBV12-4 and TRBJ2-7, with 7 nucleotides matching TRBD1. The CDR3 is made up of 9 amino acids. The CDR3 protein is CASQKRQGF. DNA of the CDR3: TGTGCCAGCCAGAAAAGACAGGGATTC.

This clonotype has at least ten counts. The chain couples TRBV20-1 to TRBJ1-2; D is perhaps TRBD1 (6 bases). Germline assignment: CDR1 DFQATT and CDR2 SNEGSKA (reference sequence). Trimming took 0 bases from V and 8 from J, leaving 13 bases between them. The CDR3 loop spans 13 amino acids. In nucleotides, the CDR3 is TGCAGTGCTAGAGACGACAGGAGTAGAGGCTACACCTTC. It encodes CSARDDRSRGYTF.

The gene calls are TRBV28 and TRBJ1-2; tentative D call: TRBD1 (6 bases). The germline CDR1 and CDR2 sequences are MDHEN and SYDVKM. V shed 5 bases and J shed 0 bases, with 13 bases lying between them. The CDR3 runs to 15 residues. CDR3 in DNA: TGTGCCAGCAGTATGGGACACACAGCTAACTATGGCTACACCTTC. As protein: CASSMGHTANYGYTF.

The CDR3 region is CASSPPGQGHTEAFF. In nucleotides, the CDR3 is TGTGCCAGCTCACCCCCGGGACAGGGGCACACTGAAGCTTTCTTT. The rearrangement links TRBV19 to TRBJ1-1, with 10 bases aligning to TRBD1. There are 15 residues in the CDR3. Unmatched junction bases numbered 10, after V lost 9 bases and J lost 3 bases. Germline CDR1 is LNHDA and CDR2 is SQIVND (reference sequence).

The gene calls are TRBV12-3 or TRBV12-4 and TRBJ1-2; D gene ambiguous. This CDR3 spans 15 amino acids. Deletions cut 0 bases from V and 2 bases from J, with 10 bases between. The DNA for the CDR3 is TGTGCCAGCAGTTTAGCGCGGGTAGGGAACTATGGCTACACCTTC. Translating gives CASSLARVGNYGYTF.

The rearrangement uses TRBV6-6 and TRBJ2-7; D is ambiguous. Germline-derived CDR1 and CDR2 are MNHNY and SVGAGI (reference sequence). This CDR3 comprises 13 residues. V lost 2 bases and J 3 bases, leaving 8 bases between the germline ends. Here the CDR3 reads CASSYTLNYEQYF. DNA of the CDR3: TGTGCCAGCAGTTACACCCTAAACTACGAGCAGTACTTC.

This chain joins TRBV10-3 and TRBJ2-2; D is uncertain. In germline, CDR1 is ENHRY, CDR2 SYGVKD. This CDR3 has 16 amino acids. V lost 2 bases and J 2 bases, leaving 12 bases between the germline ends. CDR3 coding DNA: TGTGCCATCAGTGAGCCACTCGGACCCAACACCGGGGAGCTGTTTTTT. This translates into CAISEPLGPNTGELFF.

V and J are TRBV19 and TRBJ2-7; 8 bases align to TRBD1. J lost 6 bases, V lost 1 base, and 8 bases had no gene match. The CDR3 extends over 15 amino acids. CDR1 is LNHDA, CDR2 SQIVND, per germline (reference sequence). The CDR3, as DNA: TGTGCCAGTAGTATAGTGGCGTCAGGGGGCGTCGAGCAGTACTTC. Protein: CASSIVASGGVEQYF.

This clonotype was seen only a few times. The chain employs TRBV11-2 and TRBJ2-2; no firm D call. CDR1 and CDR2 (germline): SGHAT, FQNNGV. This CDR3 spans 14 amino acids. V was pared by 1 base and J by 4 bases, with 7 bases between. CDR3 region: CASSLVQTTGELFF. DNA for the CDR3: TGTGCCAGCAGCTTAGTACAGACCACCGGGGAGCTGTTTTTT. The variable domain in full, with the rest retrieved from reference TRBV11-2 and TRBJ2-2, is EAGVAQSPRYKIIEKRQSVAFWCNPISGHATLYWYQQILGQGPKLLIQFQNNGVVDDSQLPKDRFSAERLKGVDSTLKIQPAKLEDSAVYLCASSLVQTTGELFFGEGSRLTVL.

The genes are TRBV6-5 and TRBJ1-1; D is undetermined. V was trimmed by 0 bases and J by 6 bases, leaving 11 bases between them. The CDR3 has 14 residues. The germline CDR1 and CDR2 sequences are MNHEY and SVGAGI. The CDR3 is CASSYSGLGAEAFF. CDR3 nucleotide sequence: TGTGCCAGCAGTTACTCCGGGTTAGGCGCTGAAGCTTTCTTT.

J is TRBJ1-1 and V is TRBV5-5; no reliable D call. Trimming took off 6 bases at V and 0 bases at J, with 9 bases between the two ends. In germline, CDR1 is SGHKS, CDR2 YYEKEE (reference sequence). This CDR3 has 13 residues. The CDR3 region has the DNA TGTGCCAGCACCCGGAGCATGAACACTGAAGCTTTCTTT. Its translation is CASTRSMNTEAFF.

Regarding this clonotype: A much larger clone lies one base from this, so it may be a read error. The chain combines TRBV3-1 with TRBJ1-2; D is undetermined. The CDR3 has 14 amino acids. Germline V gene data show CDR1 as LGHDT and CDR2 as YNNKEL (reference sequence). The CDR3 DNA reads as TGTGCCAGCAGCCAAGTTGAACAGACCTATGGCTGCACCTTC. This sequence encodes CASSQVEQTYGCTF.

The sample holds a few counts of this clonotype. CDR3 sequence (DNA): TGCAGTGCTAGAGACCGCTGGGGCTGGCGGGGAACCGGGGAGCTGTTTTTT. Protein: CSARDRWGWRGTGELFF. The genes are TRBV20-1 and TRBJ2-2; weak D call: TRBD2 (6 bases). Trimming cost V 0 bases and J 5 bases, with 19 bases left between them. Germline CDR1 DFQATT, CDR2 SNEGSKA (reference sequence). CDR3 length: 17 amino acids.

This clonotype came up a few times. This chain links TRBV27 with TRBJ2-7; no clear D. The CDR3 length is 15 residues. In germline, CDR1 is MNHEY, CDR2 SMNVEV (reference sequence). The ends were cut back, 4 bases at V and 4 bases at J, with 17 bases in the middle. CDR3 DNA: TGTGCCAGCAGTTCCGGCCGCGGAGCGAGGTACGAGCAGTACTTC. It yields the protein CASSSGRGARYEQYF.